This T cell receptor (beta chain) was documented in a study of T cells after posttransplantation cyclophosphamide. Broader study findings: Later blood repertoires were often dominated by clones from the donor CD8+ memory compartment.

Repertoires were generated with immunoSEQ multiplex PCR, while TCRdb's copy carries only in-frame clones and drops some. The sample has about 47,000 clones, roughly nine tenths seen once. Germline loops: CDR1 LGHNA, CDR2 YNFKEQ. This CDR3 is built from 14 residues. V gave up 6 bases and J gave up 1 base, with 12 bases separating them. In the case of this clone: What it recognizes is unknown.

The source of this sequence is a woman aged 50 to 60 in good health and a related stem cell transplant donor. What was sequenced was PBMCs. V is TRBV4-2 and J is TRBJ1-1, with a weak D call TRBD1 (6 bases). The CDR3 DNA reads TGTGCCAGCAGAACCTCGGGACAGAACACTGAAGCTTTCTTT. It specifies CASRTSGQNTEAFF.